This TCR beta chain was sequenced for a study of OX40 agonist ivuxolimab in advanced cancers. A remark on this clone: Its antigen remains unknown.

Sequenced by immunoSEQ multiplex PCR; TCRdb stores in-frame clones only, minus some. The sample shows approximately 76,000 clones, over 75% of them seen only once. General observations from the study: Compared with CD4+, CD8+ T cells on average had more expanded clones. Still undetermined is the antigen specificity of the expanded peripheral T cells. At 0.1 to 3.0 mg/kg, clonal expansion of CD4+ and CD8+ blood T cells had occurred by week 6.

Germline CDR1 and CDR2: SGDLS and YYNGEE. V gave up 3 bases and J gave up 10 bases; unmatched junction bases: 8. The CDR3 extends over 14 amino acids. The sequencing used CD4+ or CD8+ T cells sorted from blood, collected in a trial of the OX40 agonist ivuxolimab. The chain has TRBV9 and TRBJ1-2; 11 bases align to TRBD1. This sequence originates from an adult with an advanced solid tumor such as melanoma, head and neck, liver or kidney cancer. Here the CDR3 reads CASSATGTGGDYTF. CDR3 nucleotide sequence: TGTGCCAGCAGCGCCACCGGGACAGGGGGTGACTACACCTTC.